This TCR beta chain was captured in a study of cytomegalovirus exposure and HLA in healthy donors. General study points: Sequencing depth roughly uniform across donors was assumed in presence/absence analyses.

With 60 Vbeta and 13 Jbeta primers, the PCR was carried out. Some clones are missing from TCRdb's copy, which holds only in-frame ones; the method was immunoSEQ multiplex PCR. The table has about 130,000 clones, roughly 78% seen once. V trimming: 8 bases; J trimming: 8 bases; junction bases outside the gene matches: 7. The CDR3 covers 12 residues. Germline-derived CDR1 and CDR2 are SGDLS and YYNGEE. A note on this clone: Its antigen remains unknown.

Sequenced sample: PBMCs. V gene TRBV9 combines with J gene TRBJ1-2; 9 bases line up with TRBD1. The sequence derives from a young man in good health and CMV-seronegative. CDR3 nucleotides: TGTGCCAGTCAGACAGGGGGTTTGGGCTACACCTTC. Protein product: CASQTGGLGYTF.